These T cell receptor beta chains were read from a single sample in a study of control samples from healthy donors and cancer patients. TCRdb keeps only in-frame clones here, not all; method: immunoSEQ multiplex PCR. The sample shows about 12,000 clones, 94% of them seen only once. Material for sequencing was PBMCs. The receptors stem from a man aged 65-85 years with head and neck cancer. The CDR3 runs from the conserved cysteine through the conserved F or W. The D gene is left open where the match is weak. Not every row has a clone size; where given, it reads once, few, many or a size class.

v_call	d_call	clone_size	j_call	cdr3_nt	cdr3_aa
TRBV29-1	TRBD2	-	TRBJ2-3	TGCAGCGGTACTAGCGGGGGTCTCTCAGATACGCAGTATTTT	CSGTSGGLSDTQYF
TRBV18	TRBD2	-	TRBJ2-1	TGTGCCAGCTCACCTCTAGCGGGGGGGCCGGAGGGCGACAATGAGCAGTTCTTC	CASSPLAGGPEGDNEQFF
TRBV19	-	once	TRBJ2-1	TGTGCCAGTAGCCTGGACAGCTCCTACAATGAGCAGTTCTTC	CASSLDSSYNEQFF
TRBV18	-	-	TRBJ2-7	TGTGCCAGCTCACCGGACAGAACCATCTACGAGCAGTACTTC	CASSPDRTIYEQYF
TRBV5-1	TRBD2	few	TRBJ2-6	TGCGCCAGCAGCGCTCCTAAGGGAGGGAGGAGTGGGGCCAACGTCCTGACTTTC	CASSAPKGGRSGANVLTF
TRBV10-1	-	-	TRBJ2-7	TGCGCCAGCAGTTCCGCCGGGATGCCCATCGAGCAGTACTTC	CASSSAGMPIEQYF
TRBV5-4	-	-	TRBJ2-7	TGTGCCAGCAGCCGAGACGGTTACGAGCAGTACTTC	CASSRDGYEQYF
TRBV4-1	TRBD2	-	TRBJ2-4	TGCGCCAGCAGCCAGGGACTAGCGGGGGGACGAGCCAAAAACATTCAGTACTTC	CASSQGLAGGRAKNIQYF
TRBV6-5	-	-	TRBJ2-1	TGTGCCAGCAGTCAACAGGGGGGGCGTTGGAATGAGCAGTTCTTC	CASSQQGGRWNEQFF
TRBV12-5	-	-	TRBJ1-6	TGTGCTAGTGGTTTGTCGACATATTCACCCCTCCACTTT	CASGLSTYSPLHF
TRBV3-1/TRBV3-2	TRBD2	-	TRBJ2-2	TGTGCCAGCAGCCATGAACTAGCGGGAGCCGGGGAGCTGTTTTTT	CASSHELAGAGELFF
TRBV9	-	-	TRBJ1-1	TGTGCCAGCAGCGTTGGGCTGGACACTGAAGCTTTCTTT	CASSVGLDTEAFF
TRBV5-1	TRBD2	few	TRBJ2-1	TGCGCCAGCAGCTTGCCGGGACTAAGATCTCATAGCTCCTACAATGAGCAGTTCTTC	CASSLPGLRSHSSYNEQFF
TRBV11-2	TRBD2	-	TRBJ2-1	TGTGCCCGCAGCTGGTGGCTAGCGGGGGGGATTGGGGAGAATGAGCAGTTCTTC	CARSWWLAGGIGENEQFF
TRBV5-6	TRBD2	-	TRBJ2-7	TGTGCCAGCAGCGACCGGGGCGCGGGAGTGTCCTACGAGCAGTACTTC	CASSDRGAGVSYEQYF
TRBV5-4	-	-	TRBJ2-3	TGTGCCAGCAGCCCAGAGAGGGTTGGCGATACGCAGTATTTT	CASSPERVGDTQYF
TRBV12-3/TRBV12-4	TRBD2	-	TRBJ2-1	TGTGCCAGCAGTCCTGGACTAGCCGGGCAGTTCTTC	CASSPGLAGQFF
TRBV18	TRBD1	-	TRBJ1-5	TGTGCCAGCTCACCCCGGGACAGTAGGGGGGAAACGTTCAATCAGCCCCAGCATTTT	CASSPRDSRGETFNQPQHF
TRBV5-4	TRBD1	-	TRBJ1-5	TGTGCCAGCAGCTCCCAGGGGGCCGGGAGCAATCAGCCCCAGCATTTT	CASSSQGAGSNQPQHF
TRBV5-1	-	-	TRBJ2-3	TGCGCCAGCAGCTCAGGGGTGGGAGGCCCGCAGTATTTT	CASSSGVGGPQYF
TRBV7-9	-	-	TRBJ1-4	TGTGCCAGCAGCTCCACGCTCGAGGATGAAAAACTGTTTTTT	CASSSTLEDEKLFF
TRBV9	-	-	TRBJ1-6	TGTGCCAGCAGCGTAGGCGGGACACCCCCGGGACCCCTCCACTTT	CASSVGGTPPGPLHF
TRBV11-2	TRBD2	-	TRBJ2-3	TGTGCCAGCAGCTTTCTAGCGGGGGGCACAGATACGCAGTATTTT	CASSFLAGGTDTQYF
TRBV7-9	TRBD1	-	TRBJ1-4	TGTGCCAGCAGCACCTGGACAGGGGCGGATAATGAAAAACTGTTTTTT	CASSTWTGADNEKLFF
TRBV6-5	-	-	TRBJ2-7	TGTGCCAGCTCAAGACAGGTAACCTACGAGCAGTACTTC	CASSRQVTYEQYF
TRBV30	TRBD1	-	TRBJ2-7	TGTGCCTGGAGTGCAGACAGGGGTTTTGGCGAGCAGTACTTC	CAWSADRGFGEQYF
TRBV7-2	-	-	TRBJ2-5	TGTGCCAGCAGCTTAAGGGGCGATCAAGAGACCCAGTACTTC	CASSLRGDQETQYF
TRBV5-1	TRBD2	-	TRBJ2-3	TGCGCCAGCAGCTTGGAGGGACTAGCAGAAGATACGCAGTATTTT	CASSLEGLAEDTQYF
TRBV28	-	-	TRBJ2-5	TGTGCCAGCAGCGACGGTGGGGGAAAAGAGACCCAGTACTTC	CASSDGGGKETQYF
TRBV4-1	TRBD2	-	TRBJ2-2	TGCGCCACCGGGCGGGAGGGCCTGAACACCGGGGAGCTGTTTTTT	CATGREGLNTGELFF
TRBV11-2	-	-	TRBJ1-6	TGTGCCAGCAGCCGAAGGGGGGGCTCCTATAATTCACCCCTCCACTTT	CASSRRGGSYNSPLHF
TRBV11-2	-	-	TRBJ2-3	TGTGCCAGCAGCCGGGGGACCACAGATACGCAGTATTTT	CASSRGTTDTQYF
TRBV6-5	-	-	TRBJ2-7	TGTGCCAGCAGTACTCGGAACGAGCAGTACTTC	CASSTRNEQYF
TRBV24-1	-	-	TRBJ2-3	TGTGCCACCAGTGAGGCGGGACTCAAAGATACGCAGTATTTT	CATSEAGLKDTQYF
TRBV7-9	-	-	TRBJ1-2	TGTGCCAGCAGCTCATGGACAGTGAACAACTATGGCTACACCTTC	CASSSWTVNNYGYTF
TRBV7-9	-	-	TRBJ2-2	TGTGCCAGCAGCGTCACATCGAACACCGGGGAGCTGTTTTTT	CASSVTSNTGELFF
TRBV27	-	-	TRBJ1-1	TGTGCCAGCAGTCCCGGGGGTGGAACTGAAGCTTTCTTT	CASSPGGGTEAFF
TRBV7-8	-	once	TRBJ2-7	TGTGCCAGCAGCTTAGTGTCAGGGTCGGGCGAGCAGTACTTC	CASSLVSGSGEQYF
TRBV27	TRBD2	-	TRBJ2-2	TGTGCCAGCAGTTTATTCGGGGACGGGAGGGCGGCGGGGGAGCTGTTTTTT	CASSLFGDGRAAGELFF
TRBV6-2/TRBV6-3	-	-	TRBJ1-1	TGTGCCAGCAGTATCACTCGGAAGGGGAACACTGAAGCTTTCTTT	CASSITRKGNTEAFF
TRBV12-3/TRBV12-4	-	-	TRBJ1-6	TGTGCCAGCCGACAGGAGACAAATTCACCCCTCCACTTT	CASRQETNSPLHF
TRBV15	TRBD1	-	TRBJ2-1	TGTGCCACCAGCGTCGGGACAGGGGGCTACAATGAGCAGTTCTTC	CATSVGTGGYNEQFF
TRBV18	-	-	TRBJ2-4	TGTGCCAGCTCAGCAACCGGCGGGGCAAGCAAAAACATTCAGTACTTC	CASSATGGASKNIQYF
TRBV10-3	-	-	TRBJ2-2	TGTGCCATCAGTTCCTTGGCGGGGTGGTCGGCCGGGGAGCTGTTTTTT	CAISSLAGWSAGELFF
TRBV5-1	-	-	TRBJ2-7	TGCGCCAGCAGCCGCGATATGAGCGCCGAGCAGTACTTC	CASSRDMSAEQYF
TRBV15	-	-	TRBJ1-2	TGTGCCACCAGCAGAGATGGGGGGGCCTATGGCTACACCTTC	CATSRDGGAYGYTF